The next 25 T cell receptor beta chains were all read from a single sample in a study of cytotoxic CD8 clonotypes in ibrutinib-treated CLL. Some clones are missing from TCRdb's copy, which holds only in-frame ones; the method was immunoSEQ multiplex PCR. There are roughly 76,000 clones in the sample; more than 70% occur only once, and 7.5% to 9.5% lies in the top ten. This material consisted of PBMCs, taken at disease progression, from a patient treated with ibrutinib. The receptors come from a human donor with chronic lymphocytic leukemia.

This clone occurred a few times. This chain connects TRBV25-1 to TRBJ2-2, with D possibly TRBD1 on 7 matching bases. The CDR3 is 14 residues long. The germline V gene has CDR1 MGHDK and CDR2 SYGVNS. The germline V and J ends were trimmed by 6 bases and 3 bases, with 11 bases remaining between them. The CDR3, as DNA: TGTGCCAGCAGCCAGGGGGGATACACCGGGGAGCTGTTTTTT. This sequence encodes CASSQGGYTGELFF.

The chain employs TRBV14 and TRBJ2-2; 9 bases agree with TRBD1. The CDR3 has 17 amino acids. The V gene end was trimmed by 0 bases and the J gene end by 7 bases; junction bases not matched to a gene: 9. Germline assignment: CDR1 SGHDN and CDR2 FVKESK. DNA for the CDR3: TGTGCCAGCAGCCAAGATTTGGGGACAGGGTTTCACGGGGAGCTGTTTTTT. As protein: CASSQDLGTGFHGELFF.

The chain combines TRBV5-4 with TRBJ2-3, with D perhaps TRBD2 (5 bases). The CDR3 runs to 15 residues. V gave up 3 bases and J gave up 5 bases, with 16 bases separating them. Germline CDR1 SGHNT, CDR2 YYREEE (reference sequence). This chain's CDR3 is CASSSEYHEGDTQYF. The CDR3, as DNA: TGTGCCAGCAGCTCGGAATATCACGAGGGAGATACGCAGTATTTT.

This clone has just one count. The chain recombines TRBV27 with TRBJ2-2, with TRBD2 matching over 8 bases. The CDR3 spans 15 residues. Per germline, CDR1 MNHEY and CDR2 SMNVEV (reference sequence). V shed 4 bases, J shed 8 bases, and the junction held 9 bases outside the gene matches. The CDR3 protein is CASSWGLVGQGELFF. The CDR3 DNA is TGTGCCAGCAGTTGGGGACTAGTAGGTCAGGGGGAGCTGTTTTTT.

The V call is TRBV10-2, the J call TRBJ2-7, with D possibly being TRBD1 (6 bases). Trimming cost V 4 bases and J 4 bases, with 17 bases left between them. This CDR3 is 15 amino acids long. Per the germline V gene, CDR1 is WSHSY and CDR2 is SAAADI. This chain's CDR3 is CASSGFRDIIYEQYF. DNA for the CDR3: TGCGCCAGCAGTGGCTTTCGGGACATTATTTACGAGCAGTACTTC.

There are a few counts of this clone. The rearrangement uses TRBV7-7 and TRBJ2-5; D possibly corresponds to TRBD2 (6 bases). V lost 4 bases and J 0 bases, leaving 12 bases between the germline ends. Germline V gene lookup returns CDR1 SSHAT and CDR2 FNYEAQ (reference sequence). The CDR3 consists of 15 residues. The CDR3 is CASSSGRQYQETQYF. The DNA of the CDR3 is TGTGCCAGCAGCTCAGGGAGGCAGTACCAAGAGACCCAGTACTTC.

This chain connects TRBV18 to TRBJ2-7, with D perhaps matching TRBD2 (5 bases). V was pared by 8 bases and J by 6 bases, with 20 bases between. There are 14 residues in the CDR3. CDR1 and CDR2 (germline): KGHSH, LQKENI. The CDR3 bases are TGTGCCAGCGTGGGCGGTAGCGCCGACTCCGAGCAGTACTTC. It yields the protein CASVGGSADSEQYF.

The chain combines TRBV10-1 with TRBJ2-7; TRBD1 matches at 7 bases. This CDR3 has 16 residues. J gave up 3 bases and V 3 bases, and 11 bases lay outside the gene matches. The germline V gene encodes CDR1 WNHNN and CDR2 SYGVQD (reference sequence). The chain's CDR3 is CASSDHIRTGSYEQYF. The CDR3 bases are TGCGCCAGCAGTGACCACATTCGGACAGGCAGCTACGAGCAGTACTTC.

The table lists this clone with a count of one. The chain links TRBV6-1 to TRBJ1-6, with D unresolved. This CDR3 is built from 13 residues. Germline V gene lookup returns CDR1 MNHNS and CDR2 SASEGT. The CDR3 DNA is TGTGCGATTGGAAGGGCAAATAATTCACCCCTCCACTTT. This codes for CAIGRANNSPLHF.

The chain joins TRBV5-1 to TRBJ2-3; 9 positions agree with TRBD2. Germline trimming cut 2 bases from V and 2 bases from J; bases unmatched to any gene: 3. Germline assignment: CDR1 SGHRS and CDR2 YFSETQ. This CDR3 comprises 15 residues. The CDR3 loop is CASSFPSGDTDTQYF. CDR3 DNA sequence: TGCGCCAGCAGCTTCCCTAGCGGGGACACAGATACGCAGTATTTT.

The rearrangement links TRBV6-6 to TRBJ1-5; D gene ambiguous. The germline V gene encodes CDR1 MNHNY and CDR2 SVGAGI (reference sequence). The CDR3 consists of 12 residues. Trimming removed 2 bases at V and 6 bases at J, with 5 bases between. DNA of the CDR3: TGTGCCAGCAGTTACCTGGGTCAGCCCCAGCATTTT. Translation gives CASSYLGQPQHF.

The chain is built from TRBV30 and TRBJ1-1; TRBD1 matches 7 bases. In germline, CDR1 is GTSNPN, CDR2 SVGIG (reference sequence). The CDR3 runs 14 residues. V shed 2 bases, J shed 0 bases, and the junction held 3 bases outside the gene matches. CDR3 amino acids: CAWSQGGMNTEAFF. The CDR3 DNA sequence: TGTGCCTGGAGTCAGGGGGGTATGAACACTGAAGCTTTCTTT.

CDR3 sequence: CAISAHSNYGYTF. For the CDR3, the DNA is TGTGCCATCAGTGCACATAGTAACTATGGCTACACCTTC. The V and J genes are TRBV10-3 and TRBJ1-2; no definite D call. Germline-derived CDR1 and CDR2 are ENHRY and SYGVKD. This CDR3 is built from 13 residues. V was trimmed by 4 bases and J by 1 base, leaving 7 bases between them.

This rearrangement joins TRBV19 to TRBJ1-5, with 7 bases fitting TRBD1. The germline V gene has CDR1 LNHDA and CDR2 SQIVND (reference sequence). V gave up 5 bases and J gave up 4 bases; unmatched junction bases: 8. The CDR3 is 15 residues long. The CDR3 protein is CASSSTGSGNQPQHF. For the CDR3, the DNA is TGTGCCAGTAGTTCGACAGGGAGTGGAAATCAGCCCCAGCATTTT. Variable domain in full (rest from reference TRBV19 and TRBJ1-5): DGGITQSPKYLFRKEGQNVTLSCEQNLNHDAMYWYRQDPGQGLRLIYYSQIVNDFQKGDIAEGYSVSREKKESFPLTVTSAQKNPTAFYLCASSSTGSGNQPQHFGDGTRLSIL.

This clone is termed medium-sized. This chain links TRBV19 with TRBJ2-1; 7 nucleotides line up with TRBD1. CDR1 LNHDA and CDR2 SQIVND come from the germline V gene (reference sequence). Trimming at V came to 9 bases and at J to 9 bases, leaving 11 bases not matched to a gene. This CDR3 has 13 amino acids. CDR3 loop: CASAVGGLGEQFF. The CDR3 coding sequence is TGTGCCAGCGCGGTAGGGGGCCTGGGTGAGCAGTTCTTC.

The gene calls are TRBV11-3 and TRBJ2-1, with D perhaps matching TRBD2 (5 bases). Deletions cut 6 bases from V and 4 bases from J, with 13 bases between. CDR1 is SGHNT and CDR2 is YENEEA in the germline V gene. This CDR3 is built from 14 residues. The CDR3 protein is CASSEGLEYNEQFF. CDR3 in DNA: TGTGCCAGCAGTGAAGGACTCGAGTACAATGAGCAGTTCTTC.

About this clone itself: Other nucleotide sequences in the sample specify the same CDR3. V gene TRBV30 combines with J gene TRBJ2-1; D is ambiguous. V gave up 0 bases and J gave up 1 base, with 4 bases separating them. Germline assignment: CDR1 GTSNPN and CDR2 SVGIG (reference sequence). This CDR3 has 13 residues. The CDR3 sequence: CAWSVGSYNEQFF. The CDR3 bases are TGTGCCTGGAGTGTAGGGTCCTACAATGAGCAGTTCTTC.

This chain uses TRBV4-2 with TRBJ2-5, with TRBD2 matching 9 bases. From germline, CDR1 is LGHNA and CDR2 YNFKEQ. Unmatched junction bases numbered 7, after V lost 1 base and J lost 7 bases. The CDR3 runs 15 residues. The CDR3 DNA sequence: TGTGCCAGCAGCCAAGGAACTAGCGGGCTCGCGACCCAGTACTTC. It encodes CASSQGTSGLATQYF.

This clone appeared once. The V call is TRBV29-1, the J call TRBJ2-7; D may be TRBD1 (6 bases). The CDR3 is made up of 13 amino acids. Deletions cut 1 base from V and 2 bases from J, with 9 bases between. Germline assignment: CDR1 SQVTM and CDR2 ANQGSEA. The DNA for the CDR3 is TGCAGCGTTGAAGGCCCAGGGGCCTACGAGCAGTACTTC. This sequence encodes CSVEGPGAYEQYF.

The CDR3 is CASSFSGVPGQGYF. CDR3 DNA: TGTGCCAGCAGTTTCAGTGGGGTCCCGGGACAGGGTTACTTC. The chain recombines TRBV28 with TRBJ2-7; TRBD1 matches at 9 bases. The CDR3 totals 14 residues. The junction had 13 bases not matched to a gene; V was cut back by 3 bases and J by 13 bases. From germline, CDR1 is MDHEN and CDR2 SYDVKM. Full variable domain (remainder filled in from reference TRBV28 and TRBJ2-7): DVKVTQSSRYLVKRTGEKVFLECVQDMDHENMFWYRQDPGLGLRLIYFSYDVKMKEKGDIPEGYSVSREKKERFSLILESASTNQTSMYLCASSFSGVPGQGYFGPGTRLTVT.

The J gene is TRBJ2-7, the V gene TRBV5-1; no firm D call. The V end lost 4 bases, the J end lost 7 bases, and 21 bases lay between the germline ends. Germline V gives CDR1 SGHRS, CDR2 YFSETQ. The CDR3 totals 15 residues. This chain's CDR3 is CASSGQAGPSIEQYF. The DNA for the CDR3 is TGCGCCAGCAGCGGGCAAGCCGGACCGTCTATTGAGCAGTACTTC.

CDR3 protein: CASNPDSVLGEQYF. DNA of the CDR3: TGTGCCAGCAACCCGGACTCTGTTCTCGGGGAGCAGTACTTC. This chain uses TRBV6-5 with TRBJ2-7; D is perhaps TRBD2 (5 bases). The ends were cut back, 7 bases at V and 7 bases at J, with 20 bases in the middle. CDR1 and CDR2 from the germline V gene are MNHEY and SVGAGI. The length of the CDR3 is 14 residues.

The chain combines TRBV6-5 with TRBJ2-1; D may match TRBD1 or TRBD2 (5 bases each). Germline CDR1 reads MNHEY; CDR2 reads SVGAGI. V lost 6 bases, J lost 3 bases, and 9 bases lay in between. CDR3 length equals 13 residues. CDR3 nucleotides: TGTGCCAGCAGCCGGGGCAACTACAATGAGCAGTTCTTC. Encoded protein: CASSRGNYNEQFF.

This clone was picked up one time. This chain links TRBV19 with TRBJ2-7, with TRBD2 matching over 10 bases. Germline V CDR1 and CDR2: LNHDA, SQIVND (reference sequence). V trimming: 4 bases; J trimming: 5 bases; junction bases outside the gene matches: 11. The CDR3 totals 16 residues. The DNA for the CDR3 is TGTGCCAGTAGTACGAGATGGACTAGCGGTCGTGACGAGCAGTACTTC. This gives the protein CASSTRWTSGRDEQYF.

The chain recombines TRBV7-6 with TRBJ1-5; 9 bases line up with TRBD1. This CDR3 spans 15 amino acids. Trimming cost V 5 bases and J 1 base; bases outside gene matches: 3. The V gene's germline CDR1 is SGHVS and CDR2 FNYEAQ. Here the CDR3 reads CASSRQGGSNQPQHF. The CDR3 DNA sequence: TGTGCCAGCAGCCGACAGGGGGGGAGCAATCAGCCCCAGCATTTT.